This T cell receptor (beta chain) was obtained from a study of blood T cell repertoires in COVID-19. The wider study: Sample material is recorded as cDNA or gDNA derived from T cells, B-cell-depleted T cells, or PBMCs.

Germline V gene data show CDR1 as KGHSH and CDR2 as LQKENI. The length of the CDR3 is 14 residues. V lost 5 bases and J lost 3, with 13 bases in between. Method: immunoSEQ multiplex PCR; TCRdb's copy keeps in-frame clones and lacks some. The sample contains around 140,000 clones, 84% of which appear only once. This clone was detected only once. The chain joins TRBV18 to TRBJ2-5; maybe TRBD1 (6 bases). Sequenced: peripheral blood. The origin of this receptor is a man aged 55 to 70 with acute or convalescent COVID-19. CDR3 in DNA: TGTGCCAGCTCATTAATTCGGACAGAAGAGACCCAGTACTTC. Protein product: CASSLIRTEETQYF. The full variable domain, with the rest looked up from reference TRBV18 and TRBJ2-5, is NAGVMQNPRHLVRRRGQEARLRCSPMKGHSHVYWYRQLPEEGLKFMVYLQKENIIDESGMPKERFSAEFPKEGPSILRIQQVVRGDSAAYFCASSLIRTEETQYFGPGTRLLVL.